This T cell receptor beta chain was observed in a study of blood T cells in healthy people across ages. This clonotype occurred once. The authors ran a second PCR of roughly 6 to 12 cycles using a sample-barcoded 5' primer and a J-beta primer mix. A template-switch adaptor containing 12 random nucleotides labeled each cDNA molecule. TCRdb used MiXCR to reprocess the 5' RACE reads, holding one entry per CDR3 protein. The repertoire holds about 1.5 million distinct CDR3 sequences, with around two fifths as singletons. The CDR3 runs to 17 residues. Trimming cost V 5 bases and J 0 bases, with 17 bases left between them. Germline V gene data show CDR1 as SGHRS and CDR2 as YFSETQ.

The receptor was isolated from a woman between 18 and 29 years old in good health. Specimen: blood. The chain joins TRBV5-1 to TRBJ2-2; D possibly corresponds to TRBD2 (6 bases). The CDR3 bases are TGCGCCAGCAGGAAGGTGGGGAGGCCATCGAACACCGGGGAGCTGTTTTTT. This encodes CASRKVGRPSNTGELFF.